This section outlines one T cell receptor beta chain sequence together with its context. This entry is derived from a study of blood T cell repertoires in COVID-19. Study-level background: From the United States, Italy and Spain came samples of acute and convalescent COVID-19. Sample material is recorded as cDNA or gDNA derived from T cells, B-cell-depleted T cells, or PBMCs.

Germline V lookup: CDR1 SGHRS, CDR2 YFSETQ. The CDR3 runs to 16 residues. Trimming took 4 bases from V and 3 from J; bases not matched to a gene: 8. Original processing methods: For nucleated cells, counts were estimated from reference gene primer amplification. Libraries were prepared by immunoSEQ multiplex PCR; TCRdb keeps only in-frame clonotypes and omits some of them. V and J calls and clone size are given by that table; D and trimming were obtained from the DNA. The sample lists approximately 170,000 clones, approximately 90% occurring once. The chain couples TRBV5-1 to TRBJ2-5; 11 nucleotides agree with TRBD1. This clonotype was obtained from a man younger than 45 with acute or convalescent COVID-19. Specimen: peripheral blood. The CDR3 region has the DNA TGCGCCAGCAGCGGGAGGACAGGGGGCTTCAAAGAGACCCAGTACTTC. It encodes CASSGRTGGFKETQYF.